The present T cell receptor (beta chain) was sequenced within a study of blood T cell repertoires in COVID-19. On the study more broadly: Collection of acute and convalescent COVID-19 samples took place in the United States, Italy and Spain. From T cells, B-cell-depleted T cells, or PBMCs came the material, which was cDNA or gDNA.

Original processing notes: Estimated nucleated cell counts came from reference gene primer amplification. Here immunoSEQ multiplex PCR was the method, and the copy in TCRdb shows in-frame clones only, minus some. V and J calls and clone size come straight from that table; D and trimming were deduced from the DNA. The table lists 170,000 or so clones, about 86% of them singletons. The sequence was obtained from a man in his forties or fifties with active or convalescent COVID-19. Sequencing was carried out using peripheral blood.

In DNA, the CDR3 is TGCAGCGTTGAAGTCGACAGGGGTGAAGCTTTCTTT. It encodes CSVEVDRGEAFF. The chain carries TRBV29-1 and TRBJ1-1, with 8 positions matching TRBD1. Trimming took 1 base from V and 7 from J; bases not matched to a gene: 2. CDR1 is SQVTM, CDR2 ANQGSEA, per germline. The CDR3 loop spans 12 amino acids.